The clone carrying this T cell receptor (beta chain) was recorded many times. Its target is unknown. Listed TCR primers, together with previously described methods, were used for the bulk TCR libraries. TCRdb reanalysed the PCR reads using MiXCR and keeps one entry per CDR3 protein. The profile shows some 580,000 distinct CDR3 sequences, less than 30% of them singletons. It was from around 18,000 to 910,000 sorted cells, with 10%, 30% or 50% RNA, that naive CD8 libraries came. The sample belongs to a study of molecular identifiers for immune sequencing clone quantification. General observations from the study: Highly expanded clone sizes could be underestimated by identical TCR molecules sharing a barcode. Clones above 20 RNA copies held over 98% of effector molecules, under 1% in naive cells.

CDR1 and CDR2 from the germline V gene are MGHRA and YSYEKL. This CDR3 has 14 residues. V gave up 0 bases and J gave up 2 bases, with 8 bases separating them. This sequence was found in a human donor in good health. Some libraries in this study had Jurkat cell RNA spiked in. The gene calls are TRBV4-1 and TRBJ2-7; no firm D call. The sample taken for sequencing was naive CD8+ T cells from blood, with Jurkat cell RNA spiked in. Subset reported: FACS-sorted CD8+CD4-CCR7+CD45RA+ naive T cells. CDR3 sequence (DNA): TGCGCCAGCAGCCAAGAGACTCAGGCCTACGAGCAGTACTTC. It encodes CASSQETQAYEQYF.